This entry lists 11 T cell receptor beta chains sequenced from one sample in a study of beta chain features in type 1 diabetes. Study-wide results and limits: There was a moderate but significant shortening of TCRB CDR3s in all four CD4+ subsets of Type 1 diabetes patients.

Their specific antigens are unknown. The sequenced template was cDNA made from the entire isolated RNA. Sequencing used immunoSEQ multiplex PCR; TCRdb keeps in-frame clones, though not all of them. The repertoire consists of 600,000 to 700,000 clones, with around 12% occurring once and the leading ten covering more than 0.1%. Specimen: naive CD4+ T cells from blood. The receptors were gathered from a man between 25 and 39 years old with type 1 diabetes.

Only a few counts were recorded for this clone. The chain is built from TRBV2 and TRBJ2-7; D is uncertain. Between the trimmed V and J ends, which lost 7 bases and 5 bases, there was a span of 15 bases. The CDR3 spans 13 residues. Germline V gives CDR1 SNHLY, CDR2 FYNNEI. The CDR3 region has the DNA TGTGCCAGCATGAGAGACAATACCCACGAGCAGTACTTC. Protein product: CASMRDNTHEQYF.

CDR3 amino acids: CASSPRDTDTQYF. The DNA for the CDR3 is TGCGCCAGCAGCCCCCGGGACACAGATACGCAGTATTTT. The gene calls are TRBV4-3 and TRBJ2-3; weak D call: TRBD2 (5 bases). In germline, CDR1 is LGHNA, CDR2 YSLEER. V dropped 4 bases and J dropped 2 bases, with 7 bases sitting between them. The CDR3 is 13 residues long.

In its sample, this clone was seen once. V and J are TRBV11-3 and TRBJ2-7; D could derive from TRBD1 or TRBD2 (5 bases each). There are 14 residues in the CDR3. V gave up 0 bases and J gave up 4 bases, with 10 bases separating them. From germline, CDR1 is SGHNT and CDR2 YENEEA. CDR3: CASSLDLREYEQYF. CDR3 coding DNA: TGTGCCAGCAGCTTAGATCTCAGGGAGTACGAGCAGTACTTC.

The V gene is TRBV28, the J gene TRBJ2-7; D is unclear. From germline, CDR1 is MDHEN and CDR2 SYDVKM. Trimming removed 2 bases from V and 2 bases from J, with 4 bases in between. The CDR3 sequence is 12 residues long. The chain's CDR3 is CASSLVAYEQYF. CDR3 bases: TGTGCCAGCAGTTTAGTGGCCTACGAGCAGTACTTC.

This clone occurred a few times. The CDR3 loop is CASSPPGLAGWGEQYF. CDR3 nucleotide sequence: TGTGCCAGCTCACCACCGGGACTAGCGGGCTGGGGCGAGCAGTACTTC. The chain recombines TRBV18 with TRBJ2-7; 12 bases line up with TRBD2. This CDR3 spans 16 amino acids. CDR1 KGHSH and CDR2 LQKENI come from the germline V gene. The trim removed 0 bases at V and 6 bases at J, leaving 6 bases unmatched.

This chain connects TRBV16 to TRBJ1-1, with D unresolved. V was shortened by 2 bases and J by 0 bases, with 13 bases between the two germline ends. Germline loops: CDR1 KGHSY, CDR2 FQNENV. The CDR3 covers 16 residues. The CDR3 nucleotides are TGTGCCAGCAGCCAACCCTCAGCGTTCATGAACACTGAAGCTTTCTTT. It specifies CASSQPSAFMNTEAFF.

V gene TRBV11-3 combines with J gene TRBJ2-5; a weak D match, TRBD1 (6 bases). CDR1 is SGHNT, CDR2 YENEEA, per germline. The CDR3 is 14 residues long. V was clipped by 5 bases and J by 0 bases, with 10 bases between them. The CDR3 region has the DNA TGTGCCAGCAGCCCCCGGGACAACCAAGAGACCCAGTACTTC. Amino acid sequence: CASSPRDNQETQYF.

The V gene is TRBV5-6, the J gene TRBJ2-1; 9 positions match TRBD2. The CDR3 extends over 18 amino acids. Germline values: CDR1 SGHDT, CDR2 YYEEEE. With 4 bases clipped from V and 0 bases from J, the junction kept 11 bases outside the gene matches. CDR3 region: CASSPPAGGFSSYNEQFF. The CDR3 DNA follows: TGTGCCAGCAGCCCGCCAGCGGGGGGCTTTAGCTCCTACAATGAGCAGTTCTTC.

A few counts support this clone. The chain recombines TRBV19 with TRBJ1-2, with D unresolved. The V end was cut by 8 bases, the J end by 8 bases, with 12 bases between. Germline loops: CDR1 LNHDA, CDR2 SQIVND (reference sequence). This CDR3 is 11 amino acids long. The CDR3 is CASGPLGGYTF. In DNA, the CDR3 is TGTGCCAGTGGCCCCCTGGGAGGCTACACCTTC.

This clone has just a few counts. The chain employs TRBV7-2 and TRBJ2-7, with 11 bases identical to TRBD2. Germline V gives CDR1 SGHTA, CDR2 FQGNSA. V gave up 3 bases and J gave up 3 bases; unmatched junction bases: 4. This CDR3 has 15 amino acids. The CDR3 here is CASSFTSGGNYEQYF. The CDR3, as DNA: TGTGCCAGCAGCTTTACTAGCGGGGGAAACTACGAGCAGTACTTC.

The chain has TRBV6-5 and TRBJ2-7; D not certain. The CDR3 is 13 residues long. Trimming took 6 bases from V and 2 from J, leaving 11 bases between them. Germline values: CDR1 MNHEY, CDR2 SVGAGI. The CDR3 here is CASSSRGTYEQYF. The CDR3 nucleotides are TGTGCCAGCAGCTCCCGCGGTACCTACGAGCAGTACTTC.